Listed below are T cell receptor beta chains from one sample, sequenced in a study of regulatory T cells in long-lasting Graves disease. TCRdb reanalysed the multiplex PCR reads using MiXCR and keeps one entry per CDR3 protein. The sample records roughly 420,000 distinct CDR3 sequences, around 13% being singletons. This sample was also put to use in a study of T cells in Graves' hyperthyroidism and ophthalmopathy.

The sequences come from peripheral blood mononuclear cells (PBMCs), collected at new diagnosis, from a patient treated with antithyroid drugs. These receptors all stem from a woman in her fifties or sixties with Graves disease. CDR3s include the opening cysteine and the closing phenylalanine or tryptophan. The D gene is left open where the match is weak. Rows give clone size only sometimes, using once, few, many, or a class for an expanded clone.

DNA: TGCAGTGCCCGAGCGGGACCCTCCTACAATGAGCAGTTCTTC
CDR3: CSARAGPSYNEQFF
D: TRBD2
V: TRBV20-1
J: TRBJ2-1
size: many

DNA: TGTGCCAGCAGCAACAACTCCTACAATGAGCAGTTCTTC
CDR3: CASSNNSYNEQFF
D: NA
V: TRBV27
J: TRBJ2-1
size: few

DNA: TGTGCCAGCTCACCAAGGGCAGGGACTGAAGCTTTCTTT
CDR3: CASSPRAGTEAFF
D: NA
V: TRBV18
J: TRBJ1-1
size: many

DNA: TGTGCCAGCAGCCCTGCCCAGCGGGAGAACGTGTTTTTT
CDR3: CASSPAQRENVFF
D: TRBD2
V: TRBV3-1
J: TRBJ2-2
size: NA

DNA: TGTGCCAGCAGGATCACAGGGGGCGATTACGAGCAGTACTTC
CDR3: CASRITGGDYEQYF
D: TRBD1
V: TRBV5-5
J: TRBJ2-7
size: NA

DNA: TGCGCCAGCAGCTATCGGACTAGCGTCTCCTACGAGCAGTACTTC
CDR3: CASSYRTSVSYEQYF
D: TRBD2
V: TRBV4-1
J: TRBJ2-7
size: NA

DNA: TGTGCCAGCAGATCAAGTCTAGAACCAGCGGAGGCGAACACCGGGGAGCTGTTTTTT
CDR3: CASRSSLEPAEANTGELFF
D: NA
V: TRBV6-1
J: TRBJ2-2
size: many

DNA: TGTGCCAGCAGTCCCGGAGCTACTAACTATGGCTACACCTTC
CDR3: CASSPGATNYGYTF
D: NA
V: TRBV5-6
J: TRBJ1-2
size: NA

DNA: TGTGCCAGCAGTTTACCCCGGCAGAGAGCTTTCTTT
CDR3: CASSLPRQRAFF
D: NA
V: TRBV28
J: TRBJ1-1
size: many

DNA: TGTGCCAGCAGACACTCCGGGACCAGGCGGACTGAAGCTTTCTTT
CDR3: CASRHSGTRRTEAFF
D: NA
V: TRBV28
J: TRBJ1-1
size: many

DNA: TGCAGTGCCGCGGAATCCGCGGGAGCGACGTTTAGGTATTTT
CDR3: CSAAESAGATFRYF
D: TRBD2
V: TRBV20-1
J: TRBJ2-3
size: many

DNA: TGTGCCAGCAGCTTGGGAGGGGGCGCGAACTATGGCTACACCTTC
CDR3: CASSLGGGANYGYTF
D: TRBD1
V: TRBV11-2
J: TRBJ1-2
size: NA

DNA: TGTGCCAGCAGTGAAGACATGGCTAGCGGTTCCTACGAGCAGTACTTC
CDR3: CASSEDMASGSYEQYF
D: TRBD2
V: TRBV2
J: TRBJ2-7
size: many

DNA: TGTGCCAGCAGCCCCAACGGGGGGAGGCTCGAGCAGTACTTC
CDR3: CASSPNGGRLEQYF
D: TRBD2
V: TRBV5-6
J: TRBJ2-7
size: few

DNA: TGTGCCAGCAGACGCACCGGGACAGGAGACTCCTACGAGCAGTACTTC
CDR3: CASRRTGTGDSYEQYF
D: TRBD1
V: TRBV6-1
J: TRBJ2-7
size: many

DNA: TGTGCCAGCAGCTATGAGCTTCATGACTCCTACGAGCAGTACTTC
CDR3: CASSYELHDSYEQYF
D: NA
V: TRBV5-6
J: TRBJ2-7
size: many

DNA: TGTGCCAGCAGCGTAGGGGCGGGACTAGCCAAAAACATTCAGTACTTC
CDR3: CASSVGAGLAKNIQYF
D: NA
V: TRBV9
J: TRBJ2-4
size: NA

DNA: TGTGCCAGCAGCCCCTCCAGGGGGGGCGGGACTGAAGCTTTCTTT
CDR3: CASSPSRGGGTEAFF
D: TRBD1
V: TRBV6-1
J: TRBJ1-1
size: many

DNA: TGTGCCAGCAGCCCTCTTTACAATGAGCAGTTCTTC
CDR3: CASSPLYNEQFF
D: NA
V: TRBV9
J: TRBJ2-1
size: many

DNA: TGTGCCAGCAGCTTAGGTGTAGCGGGAGTCTTCGCAGATACGCAGTATTTT
CDR3: CASSLGVAGVFADTQYF
D: TRBD2
V: TRBV11-1
J: TRBJ2-3
size: few

DNA: TGTGCCAGCAGTTTGAGTCGCGGACTAGCAGACGAGCAGTACTTC
CDR3: CASSLSRGLADEQYF
D: TRBD2
V: TRBV28
J: TRBJ2-7
size: many

DNA: TGTGCCAGTAGTATAGTCAACAATGAGCAGTTCTTC
CDR3: CASSIVNNEQFF
D: NA
V: TRBV19
J: TRBJ2-1
size: NA

DNA: TGTGCCAGCAGCCCCCGACTAGCGGGGAACTACGAGCAGTACTTC
CDR3: CASSPRLAGNYEQYF
D: TRBD2
V: TRBV11-2
J: TRBJ2-7
size: many

DNA: TGTGCCAGCAGTCGGACAGGGGGAAGTAATCAGCCCCAGCATTTT
CDR3: CASSRTGGSNQPQHF
D: TRBD1
V: TRBV6-2/TRBV6-3
J: TRBJ1-5
size: few

DNA: TGCGCCAGCAGCCCGCTAGGTAGGGAGCAGTTCTTC
CDR3: CASSPLGREQFF
D: NA
V: TRBV4-1
J: TRBJ2-1
size: NA

DNA: TGTGCCAGCAGTTTTTGGACTAGCGGGAGAGTGGCCAAAAACATTCAGTACTTC
CDR3: CASSFWTSGRVAKNIQYF
D: TRBD2
V: TRBV12-3/TRBV12-4
J: TRBJ2-4
size: many

DNA: TGCGCCAGCAGCTTGAGTGCTAACAATGAGCAGTTCTTC
CDR3: CASSLSANNEQFF
D: NA
V: TRBV5-1
J: TRBJ2-1
size: many

DNA: TGTGCCAGTAGCGGGACTAGCCTGAATGAGCAGTTCTTC
CDR3: CASSGTSLNEQFF
D: TRBD2
V: TRBV19
J: TRBJ2-1
size: NA

DNA: TGTGCCAGCAGTGAACTAGCGGGAGTGTCAGAGACCCAGTACTTC
CDR3: CASSELAGVSETQYF
D: TRBD2
V: TRBV2
J: TRBJ2-5
size: many

DNA: TGTGCCAGCAGAAGAGACAGGGTAGCCTACGAGCAGTACTTC
CDR3: CASRRDRVAYEQYF
D: TRBD1
V: TRBV6-1
J: TRBJ2-7
size: many

DNA: TGCAGTGCCACGGGACAGGGGCCCTACGAGCAGTACTTC
CDR3: CSATGQGPYEQYF
D: TRBD1
V: TRBV20-1
J: TRBJ2-7
size: NA

DNA: TGTGCCAGCAGGAAAGGAGGGGCCGACTACCTCTATAATTCACCCCTCCACTTT
CDR3: CASRKGGADYLYNSPLHF
D: NA
V: TRBV27
J: TRBJ1-6
size: NA

DNA: TGTGCCAGCTCACCGGGCAGACTTAATGAGCAGTTCTTC
CDR3: CASSPGRLNEQFF
D: NA
V: TRBV18
J: TRBJ2-1
size: many

DNA: TGTGCCAGTAGTATTTCGGTCAGGGGCTTGAGCCAAGAGACCCAGTACTTC
CDR3: CASSISVRGLSQETQYF
D: NA
V: TRBV19
J: TRBJ2-5
size: NA

DNA: TGCGCCAGCAGCCAGAACGAAAACATTCAGTACTTC
CDR3: CASSQNENIQYF
D: NA
V: TRBV5-1
J: TRBJ2-4
size: many

DNA: TGTGCCAGCAGTTTATCGGGGCAGGGGTTGAATGAGCAGTTCTTC
CDR3: CASSLSGQGLNEQFF
D: NA
V: TRBV27
J: TRBJ2-1
size: few

DNA: TGTGCCAGCAGTTTCCAGGGGCTTCCCTACGAGCAGTACTTC
CDR3: CASSFQGLPYEQYF
D: NA
V: TRBV27
J: TRBJ2-7
size: many

DNA: TGCGCCAGCAGCCAGAGGACAGGGTTAGAGACCCAGTACTTC
CDR3: CASSQRTGLETQYF
D: TRBD1
V: TRBV4-1
J: TRBJ2-5
size: NA

DNA: TGTGCCAGCAGCCCCGGACCAGTGACTAATGAAAAACTGTTTTTT
CDR3: CASSPGPVTNEKLFF
D: NA
V: TRBV28
J: TRBJ1-4
size: once

DNA: TGTGCCAGCAATAGACAGGTCTACGAGCAGTACTTC
CDR3: CASNRQVYEQYF
D: NA
V: TRBV6-1
J: TRBJ2-7
size: many

DNA: TGTGCCACCACTGGAGCGGGAGTGGCCGGGGAGCTGTTTTTT
CDR3: CATTGAGVAGELFF
D: TRBD2
V: TRBV24-1
J: TRBJ2-2
size: NA

DNA: TGTGCCAGCAGTTACGCAGGACTAGGGGAGGGAAACATTCAGTACTTC
CDR3: CASSYAGLGEGNIQYF
D: TRBD2
V: TRBV6-2/TRBV6-3
J: TRBJ2-4
size: many

DNA: TGTGCCAGCAGCCCCGAGGGGGACGGCCACTATGGCTACACCTTC
CDR3: CASSPEGDGHYGYTF
D: NA
V: TRBV5-6
J: TRBJ1-2
size: many

DNA: TGTGCCAGCACCCTCGGCGGGGGGCGATACACCGGGGAGCTGTTTTTT
CDR3: CASTLGGGRYTGELFF
D: TRBD2
V: TRBV6-1
J: TRBJ2-2
size: many

DNA: TGTGCCAGCAGCCCTCAGGAGAGCTCCTACAATGAGCAGTTCTTC
CDR3: CASSPQESSYNEQFF
D: NA
V: TRBV14
J: TRBJ2-1
size: few

DNA: TGTGCCAGCAGCCAAGATCAGGTCTCACAGGGTAGCACAGATACGCAGTATTTT
CDR3: CASSQDQVSQGSTDTQYF
D: NA
V: TRBV4-2
J: TRBJ2-3
size: few

DNA: TGTGCCAGCAGCTTAGCGGCGACTAGCGGGAGAAATCGCGATTACAATGAGCAGTTCTTC
CDR3: CASSLAATSGRNRDYNEQFF
D: TRBD2
V: TRBV7-9
J: TRBJ2-1
size: many

DNA: TGTGCCAGCAGGAACACAGGGGACAATCAGCCCCAGCATTTT
CDR3: CASRNTGDNQPQHF
D: TRBD1
V: TRBV3-1
J: TRBJ1-5
size: many

DNA: TGCAGTGCCGAAATTATACAGGGGAACACTGAAGCTTTCTTT
CDR3: CSAEIIQGNTEAFF
D: NA
V: TRBV20-1
J: TRBJ1-1
size: many